The sequence of this TCR beta chain was determined in a study of blood T cell repertoires in COVID-19. Study at large: Material from acute and convalescent COVID-19 was sourced from the United States, Italy and Spain.

Profiled with immunoSEQ multiplex PCR; TCRdb holds only in-frame clones, not every one. The sample includes some 180,000 clones, around 82% of them seen just once. The CDR3 extends over 15 amino acids. Germline V gene data show CDR1 as WSHSY and CDR2 as SAAADI. J was trimmed by 2 bases and V by 2 bases; bases with no gene match: 5. Donors were grouped by their self-reported clinical history. Sequencing input: PBMCs or T cells enriched from blood (not recorded which). This sequence was found in a woman aged 60-75 years with acute COVID-19. The V gene is TRBV10-2, the J gene TRBJ2-7; 8 bases map to TRBD1. The DNA of the CDR3 is TGCGCCAGCAGTGAGCGGCAGGGGGCCGCCTACGAGCAGTACTTC. As protein: CASSERQGAAYEQYF.